The rows below give T cell receptor beta chains drawn from one sample of a study of blood T cell repertoires in COVID-19. This table comes from immunoSEQ multiplex PCR, and its TCRdb copy is limited to in-frame clones, with some not included. The data show 230,000 or so clones, with just over 85% seen just once and less than 4.5% held by the top ten. The source material was PBMCs or T cells enriched from blood (not recorded which). These receptors were taken from a woman in her forties with acute COVID-19. Both conserved end residues are part of each CDR3.

V gene	J gene	CDR3 protein
TRBV19	TRBJ2-4	CASSNPRFGGAEKNIQYF
TRBV6-5	TRBJ1-2	CASRRGVDGYTF
TRBV7-6	TRBJ1-1	CASSPKGGRNTEAFF
TRBV29-1	TRBJ2-3	CSAKRGGFGTDTQYF
TRBV2	TRBJ2-3	CASKGTGADTQYF
TRBV12-2	TRBJ1-5	CASRISIRRIRGNHPQHF
TRBV14	TRBJ1-1	CASSQGANTEAFF
TRBV30	TRBJ2-3	CAWSPPDMRDTDTQYF
TRBV2	TRBJ1-4	CASRWTAATNEKLFF
TRBV5-1	TRBJ2-2	CASSFPGETGELFF
TRBV30	TRBJ1-1	CAWSVRGTGGPNTEAFF
TRBV10-3	TRBJ1-6	CAISPTGEGSPLHF
TRBV30	TRBJ1-1	CAWSFRGAVNTEAFF
TRBV25-1	TRBJ1-5	CASSEAGWGQPQHF
TRBV7-8	TRBJ2-6	CASSLDSGANVLTF
TRBV12-3/TRBV12-4	TRBJ1-2	CASRLAGNYGYTF
TRBV25-1	TRBJ1-4	CASSEALQGIREKLFF
TRBV7-3	TRBJ1-3	CASSLRTVWFCGNTIYF
TRBV5-1	TRBJ2-3	CASGKGRGGSTDTQYF
TRBV6-2/TRBV6-3	TRBJ2-7	CASSYSKLAGDLLPYEQYF
TRBV7-2	TRBJ1-5	CASSGNRAYNQPQHF
TRBV27	TRBJ2-2	CASSLSPLPGTGELFF
TRBV7-9	TRBJ2-1	CASPQAGQGNNEQFF
TRBV14	TRBJ1-4	CASSQPRGTANEKLFF
TRBV6-5	TRBJ1-1	CASSPLHKNTEAFF
TRBV25-1	TRBJ2-5	CASSGRDKTQETQYF
TRBV4-1	TRBJ2-6	CASSLSSSGANVLTF
TRBV30	TRBJ2-3	CAWGLAGASDTQYF
TRBV7-6	TRBJ1-1	CASTTGTGNTEAFF
TRBV29-1	TRBJ2-3	CSVVPSLLFEGTQYF
TRBV11-3	TRBJ2-7	CASSQGPSGEQYF
TRBV7-8	TRBJ2-1	CASSLAAGGYNEQFF
TRBV12-3/TRBV12-4	TRBJ1-2	CASSLEGYGYTF
TRBV6-2/TRBV6-3	TRBJ2-5	CASSSDRGYQETQYF
TRBV5-1	TRBJ2-1	CASSLRVAGNDEQFF
TRBV7-2	TRBJ1-1	CASSPEVGTSEAFF
TRBV12-3/TRBV12-4	TRBJ1-2	CASSLTPDYGYTF
TRBV11-2	TRBJ1-1	CASSLATGVSNTEAFF
TRBV19	TRBJ2-1	CASSIGPSGGANEQFF
TRBV12-3/TRBV12-4	TRBJ1-2	CASSSRTNYGYTF
TRBV2	TRBJ2-2	CASSGVRGYTGELFF
TRBV5-6	TRBJ1-6	CASTRRGGSSYNSPLHF
TRBV11-3	TRBJ2-2	CASSLPGTGRTGELFF
TRBV2	TRBJ1-5	CASSVGQAYNQPQHF